This TCR beta chain was found in a study of shared clonotypes between healthy human individuals (dated by TCRdb to 2018 to 2021). Notes on the research overall: Three men and two women, aged 18 to 49 years, made up the cohort. For each donor, three plates each were used for CD4 naive and CD4 memory, two plates were used for CD8 naive, and one plate was used for CD8 memory. To estimate repertoire size and how much clonotypes are shared between individuals, the study performed deep sequencing of blood TCR repertoires from a few healthy adults. Libraries were prepared and TCR repertoires were sequenced by different laboratories using diverse techniques, in order to increase sequencing depth and limit assay-specific biases. Leukapheresis yielded between about 0.9 and 8.9 billion PBMCs per donor.

For the CD8 naive samples, CD45RO-negative cells were positively selected for CCR7, yielding a CD45RA+CCR7+ population from which TemRA cells were excluded. The donors were healthy, HIV-negative adults who had no recently reported acute infections or vaccinations. All donors were Caucasian adults living in Nashville, Tennessee, USA. Blood was obtained by leukapheresis, after which PBMCs were separated by Ficoll-Histopaque density gradient centrifugation and cryopreserved in liquid nitrogen vapor phase. Analytical flow cytometry was used to check the purity and quantity of each magnetically sorted T cell population. Each sorted fraction had its genomic DNA isolated and then quantified by UV absorbance on a Nanodrop 2000c. Using the deep immunoSEQ assay, multiplex PCR amplified TCR CDR3 regions from genomic DNA. Extracted genomic DNA from each cell subset was distributed evenly across all wells of several immunoSEQ 96-well plates, and each plate was treated as a replicate. For sorted subsets, 200 ng of genomic DNA, equivalent to 30,000 or so T cell genomes, went into each replicate PCR. Purified libraries were measured with a Qubit 3.0 fluorometer, size-checked on a Bioanalyzer 2100, and measured again with the KAPA Library Quantification kit. A separate single-read 150-cycle Illumina NextSeq 550 flow cell was used to sequence each immunoSEQ 96-well plate. On the study's bioinformatics: Because the immunoSEQ output held only junctional sequences and lacked quality scores, the filtering could not match the filtering applied to full-length reads. To assign V/J genes and CDR3, sequences were annotated against IMGT germline references using PyIR, a Python wrapper for IgBLAST v1.9. Reads were filtered out if the reads had weak V/J assignments (E-value above 1e-6), no CDR3, stop codons, out-of-frame junctions, or ambiguous translated residues. V3J clonotypes were defined as sequences sharing an identical inferred V gene, J gene, and CDR3 amino acid sequence. To compute the percentage overlap between repertoires, the number of shared unique clonotypes was divided by the size of the smaller repertoire. Richness of each repertoire was evaluated using RTK rarefaction, the Chao1 estimator, and Recon v2.1 estimates of unobserved clonotypes. Generation probabilities for all TCRbeta clonotypes obtained by the gDNA method from a handful of donors were computed using OLGA. Sourced from immuneACCESS, this table was stored by TCRdb with only in-frame sequences that have V and J called. A share of the clones is absent; for the studies checked, an unresolved V gene accounts for under half, and the remainder has no known explanation. The DNA was the basis for D and trimming; V, J and clone size are from that table. For this sample there are about 1,800,000 clones; about 95% appear just once. Of the sample, 0.95% to 1.5% falls within the top ten clones.

On the study overall, not on this receptor specifically: Sharing across a handful of donors was observed for around 5% of naive CD4, 3.5% of naive CD8, about 2.3% of memory CD4, and around 0.4% of memory CD8 clonotypes. Only blood was sampled, and tissue TCR repertoires likely differ from those in blood. The genetic and exposure-history diversity represented was limited by the small number of donors. Naive subsets generally had larger estimated clonotype richness than memory subsets did. Rarefaction of sorted-subset datasets indicated incomplete sequencing despite the large sequencing depth. Pairwise subsampling indicated that sequencing depth was expected to affect the degree of clonotype sharing among donors. Clonotypes shared by all four sorted-subset donors showed higher generation probabilities than non-shared clonotypes.

In the case of this clone: Its antigen has not been determined. No much larger clonotype is one base removed from it; base qualities were not supplied.

The CDR3 goes from the cysteine to the phenylalanine over 14 residues. Only CDR3 DNA remains: 42 bases, in frame from the first base. Deletion took 2 bases off V and 8 bases off J, with a span of 13 bases between the germline ends. The CDR1 and CDR2 encoded by the germline V gene are SGHTA and FQGNSA. Sequenced input: naive CD8+ T cells sorted from blood. The cell subset or site label of this sample denotes: CD45RA+CCR7+. The origin of this receptor is a man in his late teens or twenties in good health. Recombination connected TRBV7-2 to TRBJ2-1; a weak D assignment points to TRBD2 (6 bases agree). The CDR3 sequence is CASSLLGGADEQFF. The sequenced DNA is TGTGCCAGCAGCTTACTTGGCGGGGCAGATGAGCAGTTCTTC.